Listed below are T cell receptor beta chains from one sample, sequenced in a study of cytomegalovirus exposure and HLA in healthy donors. The data were produced by immunoSEQ multiplex PCR, yet TCRdb's version contains in-frame clones alone and is incomplete. The data show roughly 77,000 clones, roughly 94% seen once. Sequences were obtained from PBMCs. The receptors here all came from a woman younger than 30 in good health and CMV-seronegative. CDR3s include the opening cysteine and the closing phenylalanine or tryptophan. A D gene is named only where the DNA matches it firmly. The size field is filled for only some rows; it gives once, few, many or a size class.

abundance,j_gene,v_gene,d_gene,len,CDR3nt,CDR3aa
NA,TRBJ2-7,TRBV6-5,NA,13,TGTGCCAGCAGTTCTGTCAGATCCTACGAGCAGTACTTC,CASSSVRSYEQYF
once,TRBJ1-3,TRBV5-1,NA,16,TGCGCCAGCAGCTTGGACAGGCCGAGCTCTGGAAACACCATATATTTT,CASSLDRPSSGNTIYF
once,TRBJ1-2,TRBV4-1,NA,15,TGCGCCAGCAGCCAACCGACAGGAATCAAACGGGGCTACACCTTC,CASSQPTGIKRGYTF
NA,TRBJ1-2,TRBV19,NA,14,TGTGCCAGTAGTATAGTTGGAGGAGACTATGGCTACACCTTC,CASSIVGGDYGYTF
once,TRBJ1-4,TRBV4-1,NA,15,TGCGCCAGCAGCCAAGGGGGACAAAGAAATGAAAAACTGTTTTTT,CASSQGGQRNEKLFF
NA,TRBJ2-1,TRBV5-1,NA,14,TGCGCCAGCAGCTTGGAGAGCGCCTACAATGAGCAGTTCTTC,CASSLESAYNEQFF
NA,TRBJ1-2,TRBV19,NA,14,TGTGCCAGTAGGGATGGACAGCGCCACTATGGCTACACCTTC,CASRDGQRHYGYTF
once,TRBJ2-7,TRBV19,NA,14,TGTGCCAGTAGTATGGGGACTGCGTCCTACGAGCAGTACTTC,CASSMGTASYEQYF
NA,TRBJ1-6,TRBV4-1,TRBD1,16,TGCGCCAGCAGCCAACTCCCTGGACAGGGGGATTCACCCCTCCACTTT,CASSQLPGQGDSPLHF
NA,TRBJ2-1,TRBV19,TRBD2,14,TGTGCCAGTAGTAGGGGACTAGTTACGGGTGAGCAGTTCTTC,CASSRGLVTGEQFF
once,TRBJ2-1,TRBV6-5,TRBD2,15,TGTGCCAGCAGCCCCGCTAGCGGGAGCCACAATGAGCAGTTCTTC,CASSPASGSHNEQFF
NA,TRBJ2-7,TRBV7-6,TRBD1,16,TGTGCCAGCAGCTTAGTACCCGGGACAGGGGTCGTCGAGCAGTACTTC,CASSLVPGTGVVEQYF
once,TRBJ2-1,TRBV11-2,TRBD1,15,TGTGCCAGCAGCTCGTCTGGGACAGCTACAGGGGAGCAGTTCTTC,CASSSSGTATGEQFF
NA,TRBJ2-4,TRBV30,NA,14,TGTGCCTGGAGTGTCTCCCTAGCCAAAAACATTCAGTACTTC,CAWSVSLAKNIQYF
NA,TRBJ1-2,TRBV18,TRBD1,13,TGTGCCAGCTCACCCGCAGGACAGGGAGGCTACACCTTC,CASSPAGQGGYTF
few,TRBJ1-2,TRBV6-5,NA,14,TGTGCCAGCACCTCCCTCTCAGCTAACTATGGCTACACCTTC,CASTSLSANYGYTF
NA,TRBJ1-1,TRBV7-2,TRBD1,15,TGTGCCAGCTCGAACGGACAGGGGCGGGGCACTGAAGCTTTCTTT,CASSNGQGRGTEAFF
once,TRBJ2-1,TRBV5-1,TRBD2,13,TGCGCCAGCACGGGACTAGTTCCCGGGGAGCAGTTCTTC,CASTGLVPGEQFF
NA,TRBJ1-5,TRBV15,NA,16,TGTGCCACCAGCAGAGTGGGTGGGACTGATGATCAGCCCCAGCATTTT,CATSRVGGTDDQPQHF
NA,TRBJ1-2,TRBV6-5,NA,13,TGTGCCATCAGCCGCAGGAGGGACTATGGCTACACCTTC,CAISRRRDYGYTF
NA,TRBJ2-7,TRBV7-2,TRBD1,15,TGTGCCAGCAGACCTAGTCCACAGGGGCCCTACGAGCAGTACTTC,CASRPSPQGPYEQYF
NA,TRBJ1-2,TRBV6-6,NA,11,TGTGCCAGCAGACAGTTGGGCGGCTACACCTTC,CASRQLGGYTF
once,TRBJ1-4,TRBV5-1,NA,14,TGCGCCAGCTGCGAAGGGGCCCCTAATGAAAAACTGTTTTTT,CASCEGAPNEKLFF